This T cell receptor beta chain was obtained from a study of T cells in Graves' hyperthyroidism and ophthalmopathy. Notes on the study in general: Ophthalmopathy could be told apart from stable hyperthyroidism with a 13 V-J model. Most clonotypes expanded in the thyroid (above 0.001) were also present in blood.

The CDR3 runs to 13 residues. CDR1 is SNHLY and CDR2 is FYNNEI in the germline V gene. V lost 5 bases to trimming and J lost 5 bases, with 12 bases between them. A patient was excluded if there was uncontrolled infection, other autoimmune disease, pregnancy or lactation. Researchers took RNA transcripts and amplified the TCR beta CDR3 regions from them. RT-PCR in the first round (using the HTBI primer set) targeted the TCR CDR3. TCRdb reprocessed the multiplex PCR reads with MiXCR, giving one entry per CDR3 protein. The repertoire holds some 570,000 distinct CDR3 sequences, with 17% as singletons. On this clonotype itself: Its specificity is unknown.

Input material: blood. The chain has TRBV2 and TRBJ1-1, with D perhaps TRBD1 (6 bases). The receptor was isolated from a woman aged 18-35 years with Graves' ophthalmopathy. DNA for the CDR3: TGTGCCAGCAGTAAAACAGGGCGGACTGAAGCTTTCTTT. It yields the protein CASSKTGRTEAFF.